Sequencing of this T cell receptor beta chain was carried out in a study of identical twins. With no exceptions, donors were healthy Caucasians. In regard to this clonotype: The target antigen is unknown.

TCRdb passed the 5' RACE reads through MiXCR, listing each CDR3 protein once. This table holds under 300,000 distinct CDR3 sequences, around 15% found once. Overall study findings and caveats: Abundant cord blood beta clonotypes carried fewer insertions; memory repertoires showed none. There was an excess of low generation probability in the out-of-frame alpha sequences that twins shared.

The sequence was collected from a woman aged 18-29 years in good health. The sequenced sample consisted of memory (CD45RO+) T cells sorted from blood.

The chain's CDR3 is CASSPGTSGSSDTQYF. The CDR3 DNA reads TGTGCCAGCAGCCCCGGGACTAGCGGCTCCTCAGATACGCAGTATTTT. The gene calls are TRBV5-6 and TRBJ2-3; 11 bases are shared with TRBD2. Trimming at V came to 4 bases and at J to 4 bases, leaving 8 bases not matched to a gene. This CDR3 contains 16 residues. The germline CDR1 and CDR2 sequences are SGHDT and YYEEEE. Full variable domain (remainder filled in from reference TRBV5-6 and TRBJ2-3): DAGVTQSPTHLIKTRGQQVTLRCSPKSGHDTVSWYQQALGQGPQFIFQYYEEEERQRGNFPDRFSGHQFPNYSSELNVNALLLGDSALYLCASSPGTSGSSDTQYFGPGTRLTVL.